These 29 T cell receptor beta chains were sequenced from one sample in a study of graft-versus-host responses after intestinal transplantation. Repertoires were generated with immunoSEQ multiplex PCR, while TCRdb's copy carries only in-frame clones and drops some. The profile covers about 90,000 clones, with roughly 91% appearing a single time and 1.1% taken by the ten largest. These receptors' targets are unknown. The source material was unstimulated CD8+ T cells sorted from spleen or lymph node cells, sampled before transplant. The receptors were gathered from a human donor who was the organ donor for an intestinal transplant.

The V call is TRBV7-8, the J call TRBJ2-3, with 9 bases lining up with TRBD2. CDR1 and CDR2 from the germline V gene are SGHVS and FQNEAQ. This CDR3 has 16 residues. V was pared by 4 bases and J by 5 bases, with 10 bases of the junction left unmatched. The CDR3 sequence: CASSSVLAGEEDTQYF. Here the CDR3 DNA reads TGTGCCAGCAGCTCGGTCTTAGCGGGAGAGGAAGATACGCAGTATTTT.

The chain couples TRBV6-5 to TRBJ1-1, with a weak D call TRBD1 (6 bases). V lost 5 bases and J lost 11, with 18 bases in between. Per the germline V gene, CDR1 is MNHEY and CDR2 is SVGAGI. The length of the CDR3 is 13 residues. CDR3 region: CASSTRGGRKAFF. The CDR3 bases are TGTGCCAGCAGTACCAGGGGTGGTAGGAAGGCTTTCTTT.

J is TRBJ2-7 and V is TRBV9, with D possibly matching TRBD1 (6 bases). V dropped 0 bases and J dropped 4 bases, with 17 bases sitting between them. The CDR3 contains 16 residues. The germline V gene encodes CDR1 SGDLS and CDR2 YYNGEE. CDR3 sequence reads: CASSVGGGPSPYEQYF. The CDR3 DNA follows: TGTGCCAGCAGCGTAGGAGGGGGACCGAGCCCTTACGAGCAGTACTTC.

The CDR3 is CAIGDYEQYF. CDR3 nucleotides: TGTGCCATCGGGGACTACGAGCAGTACTTC. The chain carries TRBV10-3 and TRBJ2-5; D unresolved. The DNA matches TRBJ2-7 better at its end, which makes the J call doubtful. Germline CDR1 and CDR2: ENHRY and SYGVKD. The CDR3 extends over 10 amino acids.

This clone was seen more than once but under ten times. In DNA, the CDR3 is TGTGCAACCACGGGGGGACCCTCCTACGAGCAGTACTTC. Translated: CATTGGPSYEQYF. The rearrangement uses TRBV2 and TRBJ2-7, with 7 bases that match TRBD2. The V gene's germline CDR1 is SNHLY and CDR2 FYNNEI. The CDR3 is made up of 13 amino acids.

A word on this clone: The junction differs from germline at one of its ends, possibly a read error. Other nucleotide sequences in the sample specify the same CDR3. This chain joins TRBV7-9 and TRBJ1-1; 7 bases fit TRBD1. The germline gives CDR1 SEHNR, CDR2 FQNEAQ (reference sequence). This CDR3 is 15 amino acids long. CDR3 in DNA: TGTGCCAGCAGCCACACATTGACAGGGTACACTGAAGCTTTCTTC. Its translation: CASSHTLTGYTEAFF. Full variable domain (rest looked up from reference TRBV7-9 and TRBJ1-1): DTGVSQNPRHKITKRGQNVTFRCDPISEHNRLYWYRQTLGQGPEFLTYFQNEAQLEKSRLLSDRFSAERPKGSFSTLEIQRTEQGDSAMYLCASSHTLTGYTEAFFGQGTRLTVV.

Concerning this clone: At one end the junction does not follow the germline gene, possibly because of a read error. The rearrangement joins TRBV28 to TRBJ2-1; 8 positions match TRBD2. This CDR3 comprises 16 residues. CDR1 MDHEN and CDR2 SYDVKM come from the germline V gene. CDR3 nucleotides: TGTGCCAGCAGCTACCCAACTAGCGGAGCCTACAATGAGCAGCTCTTC. Protein sequence: CASSYPTSGAYNEQLF.

V is TRBV5-1 and J is TRBJ2-1, with 8 bases matching TRBD2. The germline CDR1 and CDR2 sequences are SGHRS and YFSETQ. V lost 4 bases to trimming and J lost 10 bases; unmatched junction nucleotides: 10. The CDR3 runs 14 residues. The CDR3 DNA sequence: TGCGCCAGCAGCCTAGGACTAGCCCTCTGGGAGCAGTTCTTC. It codes for CASSLGLALWEQFF.

The V call is TRBV11-2, the J call TRBJ1-3; TRBD1 might be the D (6 bases). V lost 5 bases, J lost 4 bases, and 21 bases lay in between. Germline V lookup: CDR1 SGHAT, CDR2 FQNNGV. The length of the CDR3 is 17 residues. In nucleotides, the CDR3 is TGTGCCAGCAGCCCCTTCAGGGGATCACGTTCAGGAAACACCATATATTTT. This codes for CASSPFRGSRSGNTIYF. Supplemented by reference TRBV11-2 and TRBJ1-3, the full variable domain reads EAGVAQSPRYKIIEKRQSVAFWCNPISGHATLYWYQQILGQGPKLLIQFQNNGVVDDSQLPKDRFSAERLKGVDSTLKIQPAKLEDSAVYLCASSPFRGSRSGNTIYFGEGSWLTVV.

The chain carries TRBV4-1 and TRBJ2-1, with 7 bases aligning to TRBD2. This CDR3 contains 17 residues. V dropped 3 bases and J dropped 9; count of bases not matched to a gene: 17. Germline lookup yields CDR1 MGHRA and CDR2 YSYEKL. The CDR3 DNA reads as TGCGCCAGCAGCCATTCCCCCCGGCGGGAGATTCGTACTGAGCAGTTCTTC. It specifies CASSHSPRREIRTEQFF.

This chain uses TRBV11-2 with TRBJ2-7, with 7 bases that match TRBD1. V lost 1 base to trimming and J lost 9 bases; unmatched junction nucleotides: 9. This CDR3 contains 14 residues. CDR1 and CDR2 from the germline V gene are SGHAT and FQNNGV. In DNA, the CDR3 is TGTGCCAGCAGCTTAGTCGGGACAGCCCCGGGGCAGTACTTC. It is translated as CASSLVGTAPGQYF.

The genes are TRBV7-9 and TRBJ2-4, with D possibly matching TRBD1 (5 bases). V dropped 3 bases and J dropped 0 bases, with 12 bases sitting between them. This CDR3 is 16 amino acids long. Germline V CDR1 and CDR2: SEHNR, FQNEAQ (reference sequence). CDR3 protein: CASSFPGSLAKNIQYF. For the CDR3, the DNA is TGTGCCAGCAGCTTTCCAGGGTCACTAGCCAAAAACATTCAGTACTTC.

The chain recombines TRBV5-6 with TRBJ2-1, with 12 nucleotides matching TRBD2. The germline V gene encodes CDR1 SGHDT and CDR2 YYEEEE. V lost 2 bases, J lost 3 bases, and 3 bases stayed unmatched. The length of the CDR3 is 16 residues. The CDR3 reads CASSFQTSGGYNEQFF. Here the CDR3 DNA reads TGTGCCAGCAGCTTCCAGACTAGCGGGGGCTACAATGAGCAGTTCTTC.

This clone was observed once. The rearrangement links TRBV7-9 to TRBJ1-5; TRBD1 might be the D (5 bases). The CDR3 runs 18 residues. V lost 3 bases and J lost 5, with 23 bases in between. Germline-derived CDR1 and CDR2 are SEHNR and FQNEAQ (reference sequence). DNA of the CDR3: TGTGCCAGCAGCTTCTCAGGGAAGGGCCCCTATCTGGATCAGCCCCAGCATTTT. It specifies CASSFSGKGPYLDQPQHF.

This clone appeared a single time. The chain couples TRBV7-8 to TRBJ2-7; 9 bases line up with TRBD1. CDR1 and CDR2 from the germline V gene are SGHVS and FQNEAQ. This CDR3 has 15 residues. The trim removed 5 bases at V and 4 bases at J, leaving 9 bases unmatched. CDR3 region: CASSVRQGVPYEQYF. The CDR3 region has the DNA TGTGCCAGCAGCGTACGACAGGGGGTACCATACGAGCAGTACTTC.

The rearrangement joins TRBV19 to TRBJ1-5; 7 bases are shared with TRBD1. CDR1 LNHDA and CDR2 SQIVND come from the germline V gene (reference sequence). Losses at the gene ends were 9 bases for V and 4 bases for J; bases not matched to a gene: 6. The CDR3 runs 13 residues. The CDR3 DNA reads as TGTGCCAGCGGGGACAGCACTAATCAGCCCCAGCATTTT. Protein: CASGDSTNQPQHF.

The chain carries TRBV29-1 and TRBJ2-3, with 7 bases aligning to TRBD1. The V segment lost 4 bases and the J segment 4 bases; nucleotides outside the gene matches: 5. The CDR3 totals 13 residues. Germline values: CDR1 SQVTM, CDR2 ANQGSEA. The CDR3 sequence: CSVARGPADTQYF. CDR3 nucleotide sequence: TGCAGCGTTGCAAGGGGGCCCGCAGATACGCAGTATTTT.

The V gene is TRBV28, the J gene TRBJ2-5; D remains ambiguous. The J call may be wrong; the DNA end is better matched by TRBJ2-7. The CDR3 loop spans 10 amino acids. The germline V gene encodes CDR1 MDHEN and CDR2 SYDVKM. The chain's CDR3 is CASSDYEQYF. The CDR3 DNA follows: TGTGCCAGCAGTGATTACGAGCAGTACTTC.

The rearrangement uses TRBV6-4 and TRBJ1-1; D unresolved. V gave up 2 bases and J gave up 1 base, with 5 bases separating them. The CDR3 loop spans 13 amino acids. Germline V lookup: CDR1 MRHNA, CDR2 SNTAGT. The CDR3 loop reads CASSDPGNTEAFF. CDR3 nucleotides: TGTGCCAGCAGTGACCCCGGGAACACTGAAGCTTTCTTT.

The rearrangement links TRBV19 to TRBJ2-5; 7 bases map to TRBD1. The DNA end lines up better with TRBJ2-7; the J call may be wrong. CDR3 size: 14 residues. Germline assignment: CDR1 LNHDA and CDR2 SQIVND (reference sequence). The CDR3 DNA sequence: TGTGCCAGTAGTATTGGGACAGTGGGCTACGAGCAGTACTTC. Its protein product is CASSIGTVGYEQYF.

DNA for the CDR3: TGCGCCAGCAGCCAAATGGGGACTAGCGGCGAAGGGGAGCAGTACTTC. Protein: CASSQMGTSGEGEQYF. The chain combines TRBV4-1 with TRBJ2-7; TRBD2 aligns across 11 bases. CDR1 and CDR2 (germline): MGHRA, YSYEKL. This CDR3 is 16 amino acids long. With 2 bases clipped from V and 7 bases from J, the junction kept 10 bases outside the gene matches.

The chain joins TRBV27 to TRBJ1-1; D gene uncertain. This CDR3 region has 14 residues. V dropped 2 bases and J dropped 0 bases, with 7 bases sitting between them. Germline CDR1 reads MNHEY; CDR2 reads SMNVEV (reference sequence). The CDR3 bases are TGTGCCAGCAGTTTACACAGCCTGAACACTGAAGCTTTCTTT. Translation: CASSLHSLNTEAFF.

This sequence joins TRBV2 and TRBJ1-6; 8 nucleotides line up with TRBD1. CDR1 and CDR2 (germline): SNHLY, FYNNEI. After removal of 4 bases from V and 9 bases from J, the junction contained 11 bases not matched to a gene. This CDR3 region has 16 residues. The DNA of the CDR3 is TGTGCCAGCAGTGTCGCCCCGGACAGGGCACCTTCACCCCTCCACTTT. Amino acid sequence: CASSVAPDRAPSPLHF.

This chain joins TRBV27 and TRBJ2-7; 7 nucleotides align to TRBD1. CDR1 MNHEY and CDR2 SMNVEV come from the germline V gene (reference sequence). The CDR3 extends over 15 amino acids. Losses at the gene ends were 5 bases for V and 3 bases for J; bases not matched to a gene: 10. The CDR3 coding sequence is TGTGCCAGCAGTAACCACACAGGGGCCGTCTACGAGCAGTACTTC. Its protein product is CASSNHTGAVYEQYF.

In DNA form, the CDR3 reads TGTGCCAGCAGCAGAATACAGGGGCCAGATACGCAGTATTTT. The encoded protein is CASSRIQGPDTQYF. The rearrangement joins TRBV6-5 to TRBJ2-3, with 7 bases fitting TRBD1. Trimming cost V 6 bases and J 4 bases; bases outside gene matches: 7. The V gene's germline CDR1 is MNHEY and CDR2 SVGAGI. This CDR3 has 14 residues.

This chain uses TRBV11-2 with TRBJ2-7; 11 nucleotides match TRBD2. With V trimmed by 3 bases and J by 2 bases, 3 bases remained unmatched. The length of the CDR3 is 15 residues. CDR1 is SGHAT, CDR2 FQNNGV, per germline. CDR3: CASSLSGLAAYEQYF. CDR3 coding DNA: TGTGCCAGCAGCTTGTCGGGACTAGCGGCCTACGAGCAGTACTTC.

This clone has only a few counts. The V call is TRBV6-5, the J call TRBJ2-1; D not certain. This CDR3 comprises 13 residues. Trimming shortened V by 3 bases and J by 9 bases, and 12 bases separated the two germline ends. The germline V gene has CDR1 MNHEY and CDR2 SVGAGI. The CDR3 protein is CASSYSGPGEQFF. DNA for the CDR3: TGTGCCAGCAGTTATTCTGGCCCAGGTGAGCAGTTCTTC.

V usage is TRBV6-5 and J usage is TRBJ2-1; tentatively, D is TRBD2 (5 bases). CDR3 length: 12 amino acids. Trimming removed 4 bases from V and 6 bases from J, with 7 bases in between. Germline V lookup: CDR1 MNHEY, CDR2 SVGAGI. In DNA, the CDR3 is TGTGCCAGCAGTTTGAGCGGCAATGAGCAGTTCTTC. It translates to CASSLSGNEQFF.

This clone has just a few counts. This rearrangement joins TRBV5-6 to TRBJ2-7, with TRBD1 matching over 7 bases. Per the germline V gene, CDR1 is SGHDT and CDR2 is YYEEEE. The CDR3 sequence is 17 residues long. The trim removed 4 bases at V and 2 bases at J, leaving 15 bases unmatched. The CDR3 is CASSTLGIPGQTYEQYF. CDR3 DNA: TGTGCCAGCAGCACGTTGGGTATACCGGGACAGACCTACGAGCAGTACTTC. The variable domain in full, completed from reference TRBV5-6 and TRBJ2-7, reads DAGVTQSPTHLIKTRGQQVTLRCSPKSGHDTVSWYQQALGQGPQFIFQYYEEEERQRGNFPDRFSGHQFPNYSSELNVNALLLGDSALYLCASSTLGIPGQTYEQYFGPGTRLTVT.